A selection of T cell receptor beta chains follows, all from one sample in a study of shared clonotypes between healthy human individuals. Using immunoSEQ multiplex PCR, the repertoire was profiled, and TCRdb retains in-frame clones only, with some absent. The table shows roughly 1,500,000 clones, with around 98.5% occurring only once. The sample was naive CD4+ T cells sorted from blood. The receptors derive from a man younger than 45 in good health. Each CDR3 is given with its conserved first and last residue. Each record gives: CDR3 protein, CDR3 DNA, J gene, V gene, clone size, D gene. D genes are given only for firm matches. Clone size is not always given. Where it is, it says once, few, many or a class for expanded clones.

CASSLFLGHTYEQYF	TGTGCCAGCAGTTTATTTCTTGGACACACCTACGAGCAGTACTTC	TRBJ2-7	TRBV27	-	-
CASSVTSGRNTGELFF	TGTGCCAGCAGCGTTACTAGCGGGAGAAACACCGGGGAGCTGTTTTTT	TRBJ2-2	TRBV9	-	TRBD2
CAISAYGERDTQYF	TGTGCCATCAGTGCATACGGTGAGAGAGATACGCAGTATTTT	TRBJ2-3	TRBV10-3	once	-
CASRQPGYREAFF	TGTGCCAGCAGGCAACCAGGGTATCGTGAAGCTTTCTTT	TRBJ1-1	TRBV28	-	-
CASSKGPGYEQYF	TGTGCCAGCAGCAAGGGGCCAGGATACGAGCAGTACTTC	TRBJ2-7	TRBV9	-	-
CASSIGQGGNQPQHF	TGTGCCAGTAGCATCGGACAGGGAGGCAATCAGCCCCAGCATTTT	TRBJ1-5	TRBV19	-	TRBD1
CASSSPSGSVDEQYF	TGTGCCAGCAGTTCCCCCAGCGGGAGTGTGGACGAGCAGTACTTC	TRBJ2-7	TRBV27	-	TRBD2
CASSLGGDWTSGTYEQYF	TGTGCCAGCAGCTTAGGCGGGGACTGGACTAGCGGAACCTACGAGCAGTACTTC	TRBJ2-7	TRBV7-6	-	TRBD2
CASSPQGATNEKLFF	TGTGCCAGCAGCCCCCAGGGTGCGACAAATGAAAAACTGTTTTTT	TRBJ1-4	TRBV7-2	once	-
CASSVVGSTEAFF	TGTGCCAGCAGCGTAGTCGGGAGCACTGAAGCTTTCTTT	TRBJ1-1	TRBV9	-	-
CASSLGTVGNNEQFF	TGCGCCAGCAGCCTGGGGACAGTGGGTAACAATGAGCAGTTCTTC	TRBJ2-1	TRBV5-1	-	TRBD1
CASSPGLELGEQYF	TGTGCCAGCAGTCCGGGACTAGAGCTGGGTGAGCAGTACTTC	TRBJ2-7	TRBV6-5	once	TRBD2
CASSEGPQGPYEQYF	TGTGCCAGCAGTGAAGGTCCCCAGGGACCCTACGAGCAGTACTTC	TRBJ2-7	TRBV6-1	once	-
CASSPLAGGTYEQYF	TGTGCCAGCTCACCCCTAGCGGGAGGAACCTACGAGCAGTACTTC	TRBJ2-7	TRBV18	-	TRBD2
CASGSPSNSSGRAPYNEQFF	TGTGCTAGTGGTTCTCCATCTAATTCTAGCGGGAGGGCACCCTACAATGAGCAGTTCTTC	TRBJ2-1	TRBV12-5	-	TRBD2
CASSPNRGRLSQPQHF	TGTGCCAGCTCACCGAACCGAGGGCGTTTGAGTCAGCCCCAGCATTTT	TRBJ1-5	TRBV18	-	-
CASSQDGGRAAYEQYF	TGCGCCAGCAGCCAAGACGGGGGAAGGGCTGCCTACGAGCAGTACTTC	TRBJ2-7	TRBV4-3	-	-
CASSHPGGGRDYGYTF	TGTGCCAGCAGCCACCCAGGGGGCGGACGGGACTATGGCTACACCTTC	TRBJ1-2	TRBV28	-	TRBD1
CASSVTQGAGEEQFF	TGTGCCAGCAGCGTCACACAGGGGGCGGGAGAGGAGCAGTTCTTC	TRBJ2-1	TRBV9	-	TRBD1
CASSPLDRRNTGELFF	TGTGCCAGCTCACCACTGGACAGGAGGAACACCGGGGAGCTGTTTTTT	TRBJ2-2	TRBV18	-	TRBD1
CASSAQGQATSGANVLTF	TGTGCCAGCAGCGCCCAGGGACAGGCGACCTCTGGGGCCAACGTCCTGACTTTC	TRBJ2-6	TRBV9	-	TRBD1
CASKQLPDNTGELFF	TGTGCCAGCAAACAGCTCCCCGATAACACCGGGGAGCTGTTTTTT	TRBJ2-2	TRBV27	once	-
CSALTASIEETQYF	TGCAGCGCTTTGACAGCAAGCATCGAAGAGACCCAGTACTTC	TRBJ2-5	TRBV29-1	-	-
CASSLFAGTSETQYF	TGCGCCAGCAGCTTGTTTGCCGGGACGTCAGAGACCCAGTACTTC	TRBJ2-5	TRBV5-1	-	-
CASSSQLQGTGKLFF	TGCGCCAGCAGCTCCCAATTGCAGGGCACGGGAAAACTGTTTTTT	TRBJ1-4	TRBV5-1	-	-
CASSPPGVAYEQYF	TGTGCCAGCTCACCACCTGGCGTAGCCTACGAGCAGTACTTC	TRBJ2-7	TRBV18	once	-
CANPREGTRSFHEQFF	TGTGCCAACCCCCGGGAAGGGACTAGGAGTTTCCATGAGCAGTTCTTC	TRBJ2-1	TRBV2	-	TRBD2
CASSPRQNTEAFF	TGCGCCAGCAGCCCGAGACAGAACACTGAAGCTTTCTTT	TRBJ1-1	TRBV5-1	-	-
CASRVGAGYEQYF	TGTGCCAGCAGGGTCGGGGCGGGCTACGAGCAGTACTTC	TRBJ2-7	TRBV5-6	-	-
CASSVYGGPNYGYTF	TGTGCCAGCAGCGTATATGGGGGTCCGAACTATGGCTACACCTTC	TRBJ1-2	TRBV9	-	-
CSVILGTYEQYF	TGCAGCGTAATCTTGGGGACCTACGAGCAGTACTTC	TRBJ2-7	TRBV29-1	-	-
CASSVVGTDTQYF	TGTGCCAGCAGCGTCGTGGGGACAGATACGCAGTATTTT	TRBJ2-3	TRBV9	-	-
CAISEYRTGDDEQYF	TGTGCCATCAGTGAGTACAGGACAGGGGACGACGAGCAGTACTTC	TRBJ2-7	TRBV10-3	once	TRBD1
CAWSVRLGGNEKLFF	TGTGCCTGGAGTGTACGATTGGGGGGTAATGAAAAACTGTTTTTT	TRBJ1-4	TRBV30	-	-
CASSLLEQGSNQPQHF	TGTGCCAGCAGCTTGTTGGAACAGGGGTCCAATCAGCCCCAGCATTTT	TRBJ1-5	TRBV5-6	-	TRBD1
CAWVVNFSGNTIYF	TGTGCCTGGGTAGTCAACTTCTCTGGAAACACCATATATTTT	TRBJ1-3	TRBV30	-	-
CASSLEGSWANVLTF	TGCGCCAGCAGCTTGGAGGGATCCTGGGCCAACGTCCTGACTTTC	TRBJ2-6	TRBV5-1	-	-
CAWKGFSGANVLTF	TGTGCCTGGAAAGGGTTCTCTGGGGCCAACGTCCTGACTTTC	TRBJ2-6	TRBV30	-	-
CASSFRLAEETQYF	TGTGCCAGCTCCTTTCGACTAGCGGAAGAGACCCAGTACTTC	TRBJ2-5	TRBV18	-	TRBD2
CASSRTGTAGNTIYF	TGTGCCAGCAGCCGAACCGGGACAGCCGGAAACACCATATATTTT	TRBJ1-3	TRBV28	-	TRBD1
CAIARTGVFGAEAFF	TGTGCCATCGCTCGCACCGGGGTTTTTGGGGCTGAAGCTTTCTTT	TRBJ1-1	TRBV10-3	-	-
CASSLSGRGNEKLFF	TGTGCCAGCAGTTTATCGGGGCGCGGTAATGAAAAACTGTTTTTT	TRBJ1-4	TRBV27	-	-
CSGLAAYEQYF	TGCTCTGGGCTAGCGGCTTACGAGCAGTACTTC	TRBJ2-7	TRBV20-1	once	TRBD2
CASTADRLQPQHF	TGTGCCAGTACCGCGGACAGGCTTCAGCCCCAGCATTTT	TRBJ1-5	TRBV19	once	TRBD1
CASSYSVNSETQYF	TGTGCCAGCAGTTACTCCGTGAATTCAGAGACCCAGTACTTC	TRBJ2-5	TRBV6-5	-	-
CASSPGFAPATKYF	TGTGCCAGCAGCCCCGGGTTTGCTCCTGCGACTAAGTACTTC	TRBJ2-7	TRBV11-2	-	-
CASSRSGGSSYNEQFF	TGTGCCAGCTCACGCTCGGGCGGGAGCTCCTACAATGAGCAGTTCTTC	TRBJ2-1	TRBV18	-	TRBD2
CASSPGGSTFEQFF	TGTGCCAGCTCACCGGGCGGGAGTACTTTTGAGCAGTTCTTC	TRBJ2-1	TRBV18	-	TRBD2
CASSQVGLHQGTGELFF	TGCGCCAGCAGCCAAGTAGGTCTCCATCAGGGCACCGGGGAGCTGTTTTTT	TRBJ2-2	TRBV4-3	-	-
CASSQPGFGYTF	TGTGCCAGCTCACAACCTGGCTTCGGCTACACCTTC	TRBJ1-2	TRBV18	-	-
CASSEAFTGELFF	TGTGCCAGCAGTGAAGCGTTCACCGGGGAGCTGTTTTTT	TRBJ2-2	TRBV2	-	-